Below are 7 T cell receptor beta chains sequenced from a single sample in a study of blood T cell repertoires in COVID-19. TCRdb keeps only in-frame clones here, not all; method: immunoSEQ multiplex PCR. The table has 110,000 to 150,000 clones, around nine tenths seen once. The sample taken for sequencing was peripheral blood. All receptors come from a human donor in a cohort sampled during active COVID-19.

This chain joins TRBV7-3 and TRBJ2-7, with 7 bases identical to TRBD2. The V gene end was trimmed by 5 bases and the J gene end by 3 bases; junction bases not matched to a gene: 7. Germline loops: CDR1 SGHTA, CDR2 FQGTGA. This CDR3 is built from 14 residues. CDR3 sequence reads: CASSRMGGNYEQYF. In DNA, the CDR3 is TGTGCCAGCAGCCGTATGGGGGGGAACTACGAGCAGTACTTC.

The J gene is TRBJ2-5, the V gene TRBV30; tentative D call: TRBD2 (6 bases). Germline CDR1 GTSNPN, CDR2 SVGIG (reference sequence). This CDR3 contains 13 residues. V lost 0 bases and J lost 7, with 12 bases in between. The DNA for the CDR3 is TGTGCCTGGAGTGTACGGCGGGGTGGGACCCAGTACTTC. It is translated as CAWSVRRGGTQYF.

V and J are TRBV19 and TRBJ2-7; 7 nucleotides line up with TRBD2. The CDR3 has 15 amino acids. Germline loops: CDR1 LNHDA, CDR2 SQIVND (reference sequence). With 5 bases clipped from V and 7 bases from J, the junction kept 14 bases outside the gene matches. The CDR3 nucleotides read TGTGCCAGTAGTTATGGCGGGAGTTCCCCGGGAGAGCAGTACTTC. It specifies CASSYGGSSPGEQYF. The full variable domain, completed using reference TRBV19 and TRBJ2-7, is DGGITQSPKYLFRKEGQNVTLSCEQNLNHDAMYWYRQDPGQGLRLIYYSQIVNDFQKGDIAEGYSVSREKKESFPLTVTSAQKNPTAFYLCASSYGGSSPGEQYFGPGTRLTVT.

The rearrangement links TRBV4-1 to TRBJ2-3; D is unclear. Looked up from germline, CDR1 is MGHRA and CDR2 is YSYEKL. This CDR3 has 14 residues. Trimming shortened V by 0 bases and J by 5 bases, and 9 bases separated the two germline ends. The CDR3 nucleotides read TGCGCCAGCAGCCAAGAGATTTATAGAGATACGCAGTATTTT. Translation gives CASSQEIYRDTQYF.

V and J are TRBV3-1 (or the pseudogene TRBV3-2) and TRBJ2-7, with 8 bases identical to TRBD2. The ends lost 6 bases at V and 0 bases at J; junction bases unmatched: 4. The CDR3 runs 14 residues. The germline CDR1 and CDR2 sequences are LGHDT and YNNKEL (reference sequence). DNA for the CDR3: TGTGCCAGCAGTCAGCGGGGGTCCTCCTACGAGCAGTACTTC. Its translation is CASSQRGSSYEQYF.

This clone was recorded only once. This rearrangement joins TRBV7-9 to TRBJ1-4; D ambiguous. The CDR3 consists of 13 residues. Germline CDR1 is SEHNR and CDR2 is FQNEAQ (reference sequence). Trimming removed 3 bases at V and 8 bases at J, with 10 bases between. CDR3 loop: CASSLATREKLFF. The CDR3 coding sequence is TGTGCCAGCAGCTTGGCGACAAGAGAAAAACTGTTTTTT.

This clone was counted once. The chain joins TRBV2 to TRBJ1-5; 8 bases match TRBD1. Germline V gene lookup returns CDR1 SNHLY and CDR2 FYNNEI. V dropped 3 bases and J dropped 2; count of bases not matched to a gene: 6. This CDR3 spans 16 amino acids. CDR3 bases: TGTGCCAGCAGTGAGCTGCAGACAGGGGGCAATCAGCCCCAGCATTTT. Translating gives CASSELQTGGNQPQHF.